The rows below give T cell receptor beta chains drawn from one sample of a study of T cell repertoires in cytomegalovirus infection. MiXCR, run by TCRdb on the reads, gives a single entry per CDR3 protein. The data hold roughly 230,000 distinct CDR3 sequences, with around 6.2% observed a single time. The sequenced sample consisted of PBMCs. Source of these receptors: a human donor in good health (CMV status not recorded). Some clones in this sample may be carry-over from other donors' samples. The CDR3 runs from the conserved cysteine through the conserved F or W. The D gene is left open where the match is weak. Some rows mark clone size as missing; the rest say once, few, many or name a class of expanded clone.

abundance: few
j_gene: TRBJ2-4
d_gene: .
v_gene: TRBV6-2/TRBV6-3
CDR3aa: CASEQGLAKNIQYF
CDR3nt: TGTGCCAGCGAACAGGGACTAGCCAAAAACATTCAGTACTTC

abundance: many
j_gene: TRBJ1-1
d_gene: .
v_gene: TRBV5-4
CDR3aa: CASSLLPGKTEAFF
CDR3nt: TGTGCCAGCAGCTTGCTACCGGGGAAGACTGAAGCTTTCTTT

abundance: .
j_gene: TRBJ2-5
d_gene: .
v_gene: TRBV6-6
CDR3aa: CASSYSWGVKPQYQETQYF
CDR3nt: TGTGCCAGCAGTTACTCTTGGGGGGTAAAGCCCCAGTACCAAGAGACCCAGTACTTC

abundance: many
j_gene: TRBJ2-7
d_gene: .
v_gene: TRBV28
CDR3aa: CASSPRTSVYEQYF
CDR3nt: TGTGCCAGCAGCCCACGGACCTCCGTCTACGAGCAGTACTTC

abundance: many
j_gene: TRBJ1-2
d_gene: TRBD1
v_gene: TRBV7-2
CDR3aa: CASSLAGQAGGYGYTF
CDR3nt: TGTGCCAGCAGCTTAGCGGGCCAAGCAGGGGGCTATGGCTACACCTTC

abundance: many
j_gene: TRBJ2-3
d_gene: .
v_gene: TRBV7-2
CDR3aa: CASSLVGGSSTDTQYF
CDR3nt: TGTGCCAGCAGCTTAGTCGGGGGATCTAGCACAGATACGCAGTATTTT

abundance: many
j_gene: TRBJ2-7
d_gene: .
v_gene: TRBV3-1
CDR3aa: CASSQDWWEQYF
CDR3nt: TGTGCCAGCAGCCAAGATTGGTGGGAGCAGTACTTC

abundance: many
j_gene: TRBJ1-5
d_gene: .
v_gene: TRBV28
CDR3aa: CASSLNSLYSNQPQHF
CDR3nt: TGTGCCAGCAGTTTGAATTCCCTCTATAGCAATCAGCCCCAGCATTTT

abundance: many
j_gene: TRBJ2-1
d_gene: TRBD2
v_gene: TRBV7-2
CDR3aa: CASSFGLAGAYNEQFF
CDR3nt: TGTGCCAGCAGCTTTGGACTAGCGGGGGCCTACAATGAGCAGTTCTTC

abundance: many
j_gene: TRBJ2-5
d_gene: .
v_gene: TRBV5-1
CDR3aa: CASSLNRRETQYF
CDR3nt: TGCGCCAGCAGCTTAAATCGACGGGAGACCCAGTACTTC

abundance: .
j_gene: TRBJ2-7
d_gene: TRBD1
v_gene: TRBV14
CDR3aa: CASSQDEVVGTGAFGQYF
CDR3nt: TGTGCCAGCAGCCAAGATGAAGTAGTGGGGACAGGGGCTTTTGGGCAGTACTTC

abundance: few
j_gene: TRBJ2-5
d_gene: TRBD2
v_gene: TRBV7-9
CDR3aa: CASSDTSGVETQYF
CDR3nt: TGTGCCAGCAGCGATACTAGCGGGGTCGAGACCCAGTACTTC

abundance: .
j_gene: TRBJ2-1
d_gene: .
v_gene: TRBV7-2
CDR3aa: CASSGGTTRTEQFF
CDR3nt: TGTGCCAGCAGTGGAGGGACGACCCGTACGGAGCAGTTCTTC

abundance: many
j_gene: TRBJ2-3
d_gene: .
v_gene: TRBV5-4
CDR3aa: CASSTTVDTQYF
CDR3nt: TGTGCCAGCAGCACCACCGTGGATACGCAGTATTTT

abundance: many
j_gene: TRBJ2-1
d_gene: TRBD2
v_gene: TRBV9
CDR3aa: CASSVDRRLAGAGEQFF
CDR3nt: TGTGCCAGCAGCGTAGACAGGCGACTAGCGGGGGCAGGTGAGCAGTTCTTC

abundance: .
j_gene: TRBJ2-7
d_gene: .
v_gene: TRBV29-1
CDR3aa: CSVANMKGEPYEQYF
CDR3nt: TGCAGCGTTGCAAATATGAAAGGGGAGCCCTACGAGCAGTACTTC

abundance: many
j_gene: TRBJ2-7
d_gene: .
v_gene: TRBV5-4
CDR3aa: CASSQQGVPYEQYF
CDR3nt: TGTGCCAGCAGTCAACAGGGAGTCCCCTACGAGCAGTACTTC

abundance: many
j_gene: TRBJ1-6
d_gene: TRBD1
v_gene: TRBV12-3/TRBV12-4
CDR3aa: CASSLGQGYNSPLHF
CDR3nt: TGTGCCAGCAGTCTCGGACAGGGGTATAATTCACCCCTCCACTTT

abundance: many
j_gene: TRBJ2-1
d_gene: .
v_gene: TRBV14
CDR3aa: CASSQEFGFGYNEQFF
CDR3nt: TGTGCCAGCAGCCAAGAGTTCGGGTTCGGATACAATGAGCAGTTCTTC

abundance: many
j_gene: TRBJ2-3
d_gene: TRBD2
v_gene: TRBV12-3/TRBV12-4
CDR3aa: CASSVTERGGEYF
CDR3nt: TGTGCCAGCAGTGTAACAGAGCGGGGGGGAGAGTATTTT

abundance: .
j_gene: TRBJ1-2
d_gene: .
v_gene: TRBV5-6
CDR3aa: CASSLSRFAYYGYTF
CDR3nt: TGTGCCAGCAGCTTGAGTAGGTTTGCTTACTATGGCTACACCTTC

abundance: many
j_gene: TRBJ1-2
d_gene: TRBD1
v_gene: TRBV9
CDR3aa: CASSDNMGTVEKGGYGYTF
CDR3nt: TGTGCCAGCAGCGATAACATGGGGACAGTCGAGAAAGGGGGCTATGGCTACACCTTC

abundance: many
j_gene: TRBJ2-3
d_gene: TRBD1
v_gene: TRBV19
CDR3aa: CASRPPGQRTDTQYF
CDR3nt: TGTGCCAGTAGACCCCCGGGACAGCGCACAGATACGCAGTATTTT

abundance: once
j_gene: TRBJ2-6
d_gene: .
v_gene: TRBV7-9
CDR3aa: CASRSPGVANVLTF
CDR3nt: TGTGCCAGCAGATCCCCCGGAGTAGCCAACGTCCTGACTTTC